Each of the 5 T cell receptor beta chains below was sequenced from the same sample in a study of T cell changes during pregnancy in multiple sclerosis. Repertoires were generated with immunoSEQ multiplex PCR, while TCRdb's copy carries only in-frame clones and drops some. The table shows about 59,000 clones, with less than 95% occurring only once. The sample was peripheral blood, taken in the third trimester of pregnancy. These receptors originate from a female donor in good health, enrolled as a control in a pregnancy study.

The chain uses TRBV18 and TRBJ2-3; TRBD2 agrees at 8 bases. This CDR3 has 18 residues. V dropped 1 base and J dropped 2; count of bases not matched to a gene: 11. From germline, CDR1 is KGHSH and CDR2 LQKENI. The chain's CDR3 is CASSPLGQAGAFTDTQYF. The CDR3 coding sequence is TGTGCCAGCTCACCACTGGGTCAAGCGGGAGCCTTCACAGATACGCAGTATTTT.

The chain carries TRBV11-3 and TRBJ2-7; TRBD1 matches at 8 bases. This CDR3 comprises 15 residues. Germline trimming cut 5 bases from V and 1 base from J; bases unmatched to any gene: 7. Germline V gene lookup returns CDR1 SGHNT and CDR2 YENEEA. The CDR3 nucleotides read TGTGCCAGCAGCCCCGGGACAGGCAAATCCTACGAGCAGTACTTC. The encoded protein is CASSPGTGKSYEQYF. Based on the CDR3 plus reference TRBV11-3 and TRBJ2-7, the full variable domain is EAGVVQSPRYKIIEKKQPVAFWCNPISGHNTLYWYLQNLGQGPELLIRYENEEAVDDSQLPKDRFSAERLKGVDSTLKIQPAELGDSAVYLCASSPGTGKSYEQYFGPGTRLTVT.

The genes are TRBV19 and TRBJ2-1, with TRBD1 identical over 8 bases. The V segment lost 3 bases and the J segment 9 bases; nucleotides outside the gene matches: 10. This CDR3 is 15 amino acids long. The germline CDR1 and CDR2 sequences are LNHDA and SQIVND (reference sequence). CDR3 in DNA: TGTGCCAGTAGTATGCAGGGGGCGATCTCGGCTGAGCAGTTCTTC. Translated, it gives CASSMQGAISAEQFF.

This clone was seen just once. The chain employs TRBV30 and TRBJ2-3; D unclear. Trimming took 1 base from V and 1 from J, leaving 9 bases between them. Per the germline V gene, CDR1 is GTSNPN and CDR2 is SVGIG (reference sequence). This CDR3 is built from 14 residues. CDR3 residues: CAWSAPRRTDTQYF. The CDR3 nucleotides read TGTGCCTGGAGTGCTCCGAGGCGCACAGATACGCAGTATTTT.

The chain carries TRBV11-2 and TRBJ1-2; 7 bases match TRBD1. Germline-derived CDR1 and CDR2 are SGHAT and FQNNGV. Germline trimming cut 5 bases from V and 5 bases from J; bases unmatched to any gene: 11. The length of the CDR3 is 15 residues. CDR3 region: CASSRPEGARYGYTF. The CDR3 DNA reads TGTGCCAGCAGCCGACCTGAGGGGGCCCGGTATGGCTACACCTTC. The whole variable domain, remainder taken from reference TRBV11-2 and TRBJ1-2, is EAGVAQSPRYKIIEKRQSVAFWCNPISGHATLYWYQQILGQGPKLLIQFQNNGVVDDSQLPKDRFSAERLKGVDSTLKIQPAKLEDSAVYLCASSRPEGARYGYTFGSGTRLTVV.